This record covers a single TCR beta chain. The antigen remains unidentified. The V end lost 1 base, the J end lost 11 bases, and 11 bases lay between the germline ends. This CDR3 region has 12 residues. Germline CDR1 SNHLY, CDR2 FYNNEI. This sample was taken from a study of cytomegalovirus exposure and HLA in healthy donors. Study results and limitations: The study carried out a later analysis of TCR beta sequences. It associated approximately 16,000 of them with specific HLA alleles at a false discovery rate of 0.05.

The PCR employed 60 Vbeta primers together with 13 Jbeta primers. Sequenced by immunoSEQ multiplex PCR; TCRdb stores in-frame clones only, minus some. The profile shows more than 85,000 clones, 80% to 90% of them singletons. Sequencing was performed on PBMCs. The sequence was collected from a woman aged 18-29 years in good health and CMV-seronegative. The genes are TRBV2 and TRBJ1-1, with D perhaps TRBD1 (5 bases). The CDR3 sequence: CASSEVQDYAFF. CDR3 nucleotides: TGTGCCAGCAGTGAAGTACAGGATTATGCTTTCTTT.